This T cell receptor (beta chain) is from a study of early T cells in non-severe SARS-CoV-2 infection. Study information: Bulk RNA taken from unsorted whole blood was sequenced, leaving chains unpaired.

Attachment of unique molecular identifiers was made to individual cDNA molecules. TCRdb independently ran MiXCR on the 5' RACE reads; one entry per CDR3 protein. The table lists about 80,000 distinct CDR3 sequences, around 12% of them singletons. V was trimmed by 4 bases and J by 1 base, leaving 10 bases between them. The CDR3 runs to 14 residues. CDR1 is SGHTA and CDR2 is FQGNSA in the germline V gene. The sample taken for sequencing was whole blood. The chain has TRBV7-2 and TRBJ2-5; the D gene could be TRBD1 or TRBD2 (5 bases each). This receptor was identified in an adult who was a healthcare worker with PCR-confirmed SARS-CoV-2 infection or an uninfected control (not recorded which). CDR3 coding DNA: TGTGCCAGCAGCTACCGGGACGGCCAAGAGACCCAGTACTTC. Its protein product is CASSYRDGQETQYF.